The TCR beta chain described here comes from a study of T-cell memory formation after mild COVID-19. Germline lookup yields CDR1 SGHNT and CDR2 YENEEA. The CDR3 totals 13 residues. The V gene lost 6 bases and the J gene lost 2 bases, with 11 bases spanning the gap. TCRdb reanalysed the 5' RACE reads using MiXCR and keeps one entry per CDR3 protein. The sample consists of 450,000 to 650,000 distinct CDR3 sequences, over 15% of them appearing once. The study's findings and limits: The pre-infection memory compartment contained some responding clones, suggesting cross-reactive memory joined.

This clonotype showed up just a few times. Its antigen is unidentified. The TCR comes from an adult woman who had mild COVID-19 (a few samples of this study predate the infection). Cell type and time point are not known. The chain couples TRBV11-3 to TRBJ2-7; maybe TRBD1 (5 bases). The specimen was PBMCs or a T cell subset sorted from them (not recorded which). CDR3 amino acids: CASRGPGTYEQYF. CDR3 coding DNA: TGTGCCAGCAGGGGCCCAGGGACCTACGAGCAGTACTTC.